This T cell receptor (beta chain) was obtained from a study of human CD8 memory T cell subsets. Findings of the study overall: Stem-like memory T cells and precursor exhausted T cells had repertoires that overlapped very little. For stem-like memory and precursor exhausted T cells, diversity was similarly high, which was not true of effector memory cells.

Comment on this clonotype: Its antigen remains unknown.

TPEX cells, early memory CD8+ T cells with exhausted-like traits, were CCR7+ PD-1+ TIGIT+. It was UMI-labeled 5' RACE by which the TCR beta libraries were made. TCRdb derives one entry per CDR3 protein from the 5' RACE reads, leaving out DNA. The sample table includes about 6,900 distinct CDR3 sequences. CDR3 length: 13 residues. CDR1 and CDR2 from the germline V gene are SQVTM and ANQGSEA. J is TRBJ2-7 and V is TRBV29-1; no DNA is available, so the TRBD1 call from TCRdb remains unchecked. The receptor's source is a human donor in good health. The sequenced sample consisted of CD8+ T cells from PBMCs. The CDR3 spells CSVVTGSGYEQYF.